Shown below are 30 T cell receptor beta chains from a single sample sequenced in a study of post-analysis software for immune sequencing data. Unique molecular identifiers were built into the TCR beta cDNA libraries. From the PCR reads, TCRdb called clonotypes with MiXCR, one entry per CDR3 protein. The sample contains about 460,000 distinct CDR3 sequences, under 55% of which appear only once. General study points: Four or five TRBV segments, TRBV5-6, TRBV5-1 and TRBV20-1 among them, were found more frequent in patients than controls.

The antigens these receptors bind are not known. Input material: blood. These receptor sequences come from a girl aged 10 to 17 with multiple sclerosis.

This chain uses TRBV19 with TRBJ1-4; D is possibly TRBD1 (6 bases). Trimming took off 5 bases at V and 0 bases at J, with 10 bases between the two ends. The CDR3 is 15 residues long. The V gene's germline CDR1 is LNHDA and CDR2 SQIVND (reference sequence). The CDR3 DNA reads TGTGCCAGTAGTCGGACAGCCTCAACTAATGAAAAACTGTTTTTT. Translated, it gives CASSRTASTNEKLFF.

This clonotype was detected once. The chain has TRBV11-2 and TRBJ1-1; no firm D call. CDR1 is SGHAT, CDR2 FQNNGV, per germline. The CDR3 sequence is 15 residues long. V was shortened by 4 bases and J by 6 bases, with 18 bases between the two germline ends. CDR3 loop: CASSWADISVAEAFF. CDR3 coding DNA: TGTGCCAGCAGCTGGGCCGACATCTCAGTAGCTGAAGCTTTCTTT.

This clonotype was detected once. V gene TRBV18 combines with J gene TRBJ1-1; D is unresolved. The germline CDR1 and CDR2 sequences are KGHSH and LQKENI. This CDR3 is 14 amino acids long. V was trimmed by 3 bases and J by 3 bases, leaving 11 bases between them. The CDR3 DNA sequence: TGTGCCAGCTCACCTCGGGGTAAGGACACTGAAGCTTTCTTT. It is translated as CASSPRGKDTEAFF.

The chain recombines TRBV28 with TRBJ2-3; 11 bases are a match to TRBD2. Germline V gives CDR1 MDHEN, CDR2 SYDVKM. This CDR3 region has 19 residues. With V trimmed by 6 bases and J by 4 bases, 18 bases remained unmatched. In nucleotides, the CDR3 is TGTGCCAGCAGCTTACGTTGGGGGTTACTAGCGGGAGCCCCAGATACGCAGTATTTT. Protein: CASSLRWGLLAGAPDTQYF.

The chain recombines TRBV15 with TRBJ2-7, with TRBD1 as a possible D gene (7 bases). V was clipped by 6 bases and J by 0 bases, with 12 bases between them. Germline V gene lookup returns CDR1 LNHNV and CDR2 YYDKDF (reference sequence). This CDR3 has 14 amino acids. Here the CDR3 DNA reads TGTGCCACCAGGCAGCAGGGGGGCTCCTACGAGCAGTACTTC. This translates into CATRQQGGSYEQYF.

This chain joins TRBV20-1 and TRBJ2-7, with D perhaps matching TRBD1 (6 bases). V lost 0 bases to trimming and J lost 7 bases, with 22 bases between them. Looked up from germline, CDR1 is DFQATT and CDR2 is SNEGSKA (reference sequence). The CDR3 is 16 amino acids. The CDR3 loop reads CSARDSTGTLRNEQYF. DNA for the CDR3: TGCAGTGCTAGAGACTCCACAGGGACCCTCAGGAATGAGCAGTACTTC.

The chain joins TRBV29-1 to TRBJ1-2, with TRBD1 identical over 7 bases. J was trimmed by 2 bases and V by 3 bases; bases with no gene match: 12. This CDR3 is 16 amino acids long. Germline lookup yields CDR1 SQVTM and CDR2 ANQGSEA. The CDR3 region is CSVDRVGTALNYGYTF. DNA for the CDR3: TGCAGCGTTGATAGGGTTGGGACAGCGTTAAACTATGGCTACACCTTC. Variable domain in full (rest from reference TRBV29-1 and TRBJ1-2): SAVISQKPSRDICQRGTSLTIQCQVDSQVTMMFWYRQQPGQSLTLIATANQGSEATYESGFVIDKFPISRPNLTFSTLTVSNMSPEDSSIYLCSVDRVGTALNYGYTFGSGTRLTVV.

This clonotype was counted only a few times. V and J are TRBV12-3 or TRBV12-4 and TRBJ2-5; D call uncertain. The CDR3 is 11 residues long. V dropped 7 bases and J dropped 4 bases, with 7 bases sitting between them. CDR3 region: CASTLTETQYF. The CDR3 DNA reads TGTGCCAGCACCCTCACAGAGACCCAGTACTTC.

The chain recombines TRBV7-8 with TRBJ2-6, with D possibly being TRBD2 (6 bases). Germline V gives CDR1 SGHVS, CDR2 FQNEAQ. The V and J ends lost 0 bases and 2 bases respectively, with 8 bases between them. The CDR3 sequence is 16 residues long. The CDR3 reads CASSLAEGTGANVLTF. The CDR3 DNA reads TGTGCCAGCAGCTTAGCGGAGGGGACTGGGGCCAACGTCCTGACTTTC.

For this clonotype: At one of its ends the junction is not consistent with the germline gene, which may arise from a read error. The V call is TRBV5-1, the J call TRBJ2-7; a weak D match, TRBD2 (6 bases). CDR3 size: 13 residues. Germline V gene data show CDR1 as SGHRS and CDR2 as YFSETQ. Here the CDR3 reads CASTGDRTYGQYF. In nucleotides, the CDR3 is TGCGCCAGCACGGGGGACCGTACCTACGGGCAGTACTTC. The variable domain in full, completed from reference TRBV5-1 and TRBJ2-7, reads KAGVTQTPRYLIKTRGQQVTLSCSPISGHRSVSWYQQTPGQGLQFLFEYFSETQRNKGNFPGRFSGRQFSNSRSEMNVSTLELGDSALYLCASTGDRTYGQYFGPGTRLTVT.

This clonotype turned up a few times. V gene TRBV18 combines with J gene TRBJ2-1; maybe TRBD2 (5 bases). Trimming left V 6 bases short and J 10 bases short, with 10 bases between. The CDR3 sequence is 11 residues long. Germline V gives CDR1 KGHSH, CDR2 LQKENI. CDR3 coding DNA: TGTGCCAGCTCGCCGGAGGTGGAGCAGTTCTTC. It specifies CASSPEVEQFF.

V and J are TRBV7-8 and TRBJ2-1, with a tentative D call TRBD1 (6 bases). CDR1 is SGHVS, CDR2 FQNEAQ, per germline. The CDR3 runs to 17 residues. The V and J ends lost 4 bases and 3 bases respectively, with 19 bases between them. CDR3 amino acids: CASSSLKLGQNYNEQFF. The CDR3 DNA follows: TGTGCCAGCAGCTCGCTAAAACTGGGACAAAACTACAATGAGCAGTTCTTC.

In regard to this clonotype: A junction boundary mismatches the germline segment, possibly from a read error. The J gene is TRBJ2-1, the V gene TRBV12-3 or TRBV12-4; TRBD1 is a possible D gene (5 bases). The CDR3 loop spans 14 amino acids. In DNA form, the CDR3 reads TGTGTCAGCAGGCAGACAGTTTCCTACAATGAGCAGTTCTTC. It is translated as CVSRQTVSYNEQFF.

The V call is TRBV20-1, the J call TRBJ2-5; the D gene is possibly TRBD2 (6 bases). Per germline, CDR1 DFQATT and CDR2 SNEGSKA (reference sequence). There are 15 residues in the CDR3. Trimming pared 6 bases from V and 11 bases from J, leaving 28 bases between. In DNA, the CDR3 is TGCAGTGCCACAACTAGCCCAAGCTCCTACAATGAGCAGTACTTC. Translating it yields CSATTSPSSYNEQYF.

This chain's CDR3 is CSVATGGDTEAFF. In DNA, the CDR3 is TGCAGCGTTGCTACAGGGGGCGACACTGAAGCTTTCTTT. The V gene is TRBV29-1, the J gene TRBJ1-1, with 9 bases identical to TRBD1. This CDR3 is built from 13 residues. Germline-derived CDR1 and CDR2 are SQVTM and ANQGSEA. J was trimmed by 3 bases and V by 4 bases; bases with no gene match: 3.

This chain connects TRBV28 to TRBJ2-3, with 9 bases identical to TRBD2. The CDR3 has 16 residues. V gave up 4 bases and J gave up 3 bases; unmatched junction bases: 8. The germline CDR1 and CDR2 sequences are MDHEN and SYDVKM. CDR3 coding DNA: TGTGCCAGCAGTTCCCATAGCGGGAGCCGTACAGATACGCAGTATTTT. It translates to CASSSHSGSRTDTQYF. Filled out from reference TRBV28 and TRBJ2-3, the complete variable domain reads DVKVTQSSRYLVKRTGEKVFLECVQDMDHENMFWYRQDPGLGLRLIYFSYDVKMKEKGDIPEGYSVSREKKERFSLILESASTNQTSMYLCASSSHSGSRTDTQYFGPGTRLTVL.

This rearrangement joins TRBV28 to TRBJ2-4, with 10 positions matching TRBD2. The J call may be in error: the DNA end matches TRBJ2-7 better. Germline V gives CDR1 MDHEN, CDR2 SYDVKM. The CDR3 runs 15 residues. The CDR3 coding sequence is TGTGCCAGCAGGCCAGCTAGCGGGAGAGGGTACGAGCAGTACTTC. Amino acid sequence: CASRPASGRGYEQYF.

In regard to this clonotype: Its ends do not fully match the called genes, so a read error is possible. This rearrangement joins TRBV29-1 to TRBJ2-3; D is perhaps TRBD1 or TRBD2 (7 bases each). This CDR3 is built from 15 residues. Germline V gene lookup returns CDR1 SQVTM and CDR2 ANQGSEA. CDR3 nucleotide sequence: TGCAGCGTTGAAGGGGGAGGGGGCCCCACAGATACGCGGTATTTT. Protein sequence: CSVEGGGGPTDTRYF.

This clonotype was seen more than once but under ten times. The V and J genes are TRBV28 and TRBJ2-5; a weak D match, TRBD2 (6 bases). Trimming removed 7 bases from V and 3 bases from J, with 12 bases in between. This CDR3 is built from 13 residues. The V gene's germline CDR1 is MDHEN and CDR2 SYDVKM. CDR3 coding DNA: TGTGCCAGCACCCAGGCGGGGAAAGAGACCCAGTACTTC. The encoded protein is CASTQAGKETQYF. Together with reference TRBV28 and TRBJ2-5, the CDR3 gives the full variable domain: DVKVTQSSRYLVKRTGEKVFLECVQDMDHENMFWYRQDPGLGLRLIYFSYDVKMKEKGDIPEGYSVSREKKERFSLILESASTNQTSMYLCASTQAGKETQYFGPGTRLLVL.

The chain has TRBV27 and TRBJ2-1; maybe TRBD2 (7 bases). V gave up 6 bases and J gave up 7 bases, with 13 bases separating them. The CDR3 runs to 13 residues. Germline CDR1 MNHEY, CDR2 SMNVEV (reference sequence). CDR3 in DNA: TGTGCCAGCAGGCGGGGGCCCCTGAATGAGCAGTTCTTC. It codes for CASRRGPLNEQFF.

This chain connects TRBV30 to TRBJ1-2; no firm D call. This CDR3 is 11 amino acids long. Trimming took 2 bases from V and 8 from J, leaving 9 bases between them. In germline, CDR1 is GTSNPN, CDR2 SVGIG (reference sequence). CDR3 sequence: CAWSPGYGYTF. The CDR3, as DNA: TGTGCCTGGAGTCCGGGGTACGGCTACACCTTC.

The chain employs TRBV24-1 and TRBJ2-7; D unclear. The J call may be incorrect, as the DNA end agrees better with TRBJ2-5. Germline assignment: CDR1 KGHDR and CDR2 SFDVKD. The CDR3 spans 14 residues. The CDR3 region has the DNA TGTGCCACCAGTCTACCAGGATCGGAAGAGACCCAGTACTTC. This gives the protein CATSLPGSEETQYF.

The chain uses TRBV20-1 and TRBJ2-2; D is uncertain. The V gene lost 0 bases and the J gene lost 3 bases, with 5 bases spanning the gap. CDR1 and CDR2 (germline): DFQATT, SNEGSKA (reference sequence). The CDR3 has 13 residues. The CDR3 DNA is TGCAGTGCTAGAGATGCGTACACCGGGGAGCTGTTTTTT. It codes for CSARDAYTGELFF.

The V call is TRBV12-3 or TRBV12-4, the J call TRBJ2-7; D may be TRBD1 or TRBD2 (5 bases each). Trimming shortened V by 7 bases and J by 7 bases, and 23 bases separated the two germline ends. The CDR3 extends over 15 amino acids. CDR3 nucleotide sequence: TGTGCCAGCATCAGGACGGGACGCTCCTACAATGAGCAGTACTTC. The encoded protein is CASIRTGRSYNEQYF.

This clonotype was counted between two and nine times. The gene calls are TRBV12-3 or TRBV12-4 and TRBJ1-2; D is unresolved. The ends were cut back, 2 bases at V and 5 bases at J, with 9 bases in the middle. There are 13 residues in the CDR3. CDR3: CASSLRVIYGYTF. CDR3 nucleotide sequence: TGTGCCAGCAGTTTAAGGGTGATATATGGCTACACCTTC.

This clonotype was counted between two and nine times. The gene calls are TRBV6-1 and TRBJ2-3; 7 bases match TRBD2. This CDR3 comprises 13 residues. The germline V gene has CDR1 MNHNS and CDR2 SASEGT. The trim removed 4 bases at V and 5 bases at J, leaving 3 bases unmatched. In nucleotides, the CDR3 is TGTGCCAGCAGTGCCCCGGGAGGAGATACGCAGTATTTT. Protein: CASSAPGGDTQYF.

The chain carries TRBV14 and TRBJ2-5; TRBD1 matches 8 bases. CDR1 SGHDN and CDR2 FVKESK come from the germline V gene. Trimming at V came to 4 bases and at J to 11 bases, leaving 15 bases not matched to a gene. This CDR3 region has 15 residues. CDR3 sequence reads: CASSPNRGLYNEQYF. As DNA, the CDR3 is TGTGCCAGCAGCCCGAACAGGGGGTTGTACAATGAGCAGTACTTC.

This chain connects TRBV6-5 to TRBJ1-1; no definite D call. CDR3 size: 14 residues. The germline gives CDR1 MNHEY, CDR2 SVGAGI. Trimming stripped 6 bases from V and 0 bases from J, with 11 bases between. The CDR3 coding sequence is TGTGCCAGCAGGCCGGACGGGATGAACACTGAAGCTTTCTTT. Amino acids: CASRPDGMNTEAFF.

The chain has TRBV7-2 and TRBJ2-1; 7 bases map to TRBD1. Trimming cost V 5 bases and J 5 bases; bases outside gene matches: 6. CDR1 is SGHTA and CDR2 is FQGNSA in the germline V gene. This CDR3 comprises 14 residues. The CDR3 nucleotides read TGTGCCAGCAGCACCCCGGGACAGCACAATGAGCAGTTCTTC. It encodes CASSTPGQHNEQFF.

A remark on this clonotype: This is likely a read error, given that the CDR3 carries no conserved phenylalanine or tryptophan at its end. The chain employs TRBV7-9 and TRBJ2-7; 13 positions match TRBD2. Germline V gene data show CDR1 as SEHNR and CDR2 as FQNEAQ (reference sequence). The junction had 17 bases not matched to a gene; V was cut back by 5 bases and J by 7 bases. The CDR3 is 18 amino acids. CDR3 protein: CASSRRTSGRSIYNEQYC. The CDR3 nucleotides read TGTGCCAGCAGCCGACGGACTAGCGGGAGATCTATCTACAATGAGCAGTACTGC.